The present TCR beta chain was sequenced within a study of blood T cell repertoires in COVID-19. Study summary: COVID-19 samples, acute and convalescent, were from the United States, Italy and Spain. The cDNA or gDNA used as material had been derived from T cells, B-cell-depleted T cells, or PBMCs.

Study processing details: Estimation of nucleated cell counts relied on the amplification of reference gene primers. Using immunoSEQ multiplex PCR, the repertoire was profiled, and TCRdb retains in-frame clones only, with some absent. D and trimming come from the DNA, and the V and J calls and clone size come from that table. The sample has around 31,000 clones; about 88% are singletons. Germline V CDR1 and CDR2: GTSNPN, SVGIG (reference sequence). V lost 2 bases to trimming and J lost 2 bases, with 12 bases between them. The CDR3 extends over 14 amino acids. The sequence derives from a man older than 75 with acute or convalescent COVID-19. The chain couples TRBV30 to TRBJ1-2; D gene unclear. Sequencing was carried out using peripheral blood. CDR3 amino acids: CAWSRLIGNYGYTF. The CDR3 DNA sequence: TGTGCCTGGAGTAGACTGATCGGGAACTATGGCTACACCTTC.